One and the same sample provided the 9 T cell receptor beta chains below, sequenced in a study of blood T cell repertoires in COVID-19. Produced via immunoSEQ multiplex PCR; TCRdb's table is partial and in-frame only. The data hold some 290,000 clones, with about nine tenths observed a single time. Sequencing used PBMCs or T cells enriched from blood (not recorded which). These receptors all stem from a woman aged 25 to 39 who had recovered from COVID-19.

The chain uses TRBV3-1 (or the pseudogene TRBV3-2) and TRBJ2-3; D perhaps matches TRBD1 (6 bases). The germline V gene has CDR1 LGHDT and CDR2 YNNKEL (reference sequence). CDR3 length: 13 residues. The V end lost 4 bases, the J end lost 2 bases, and 7 bases lay between the germline ends. The CDR3 sequence: CASSPGDTDTQYF. The CDR3 region has the DNA TGTGCCAGCAGCCCAGGGGACACAGATACGCAGTATTTT.

The chain combines TRBV29-1 with TRBJ1-3, with a weak D call TRBD1 (5 bases). The V end was cut by 1 base, the J end by 2 bases, with 9 bases between. The CDR3 totals 14 residues. From germline, CDR1 is SQVTM and CDR2 ANQGSEA. CDR3 sequence reads: CSVEADSAGNTIYF. The CDR3 nucleotides read TGCAGCGTTGAAGCCGACAGCGCTGGAAACACCATATATTTT.

This clone was seen only a few times. V usage is TRBV27 and J usage is TRBJ2-2; tentatively, D is TRBD2 (6 bases). Germline V gene lookup returns CDR1 MNHEY and CDR2 SMNVEV (reference sequence). The V gene lost 3 bases and the J gene lost 3 bases, with 17 bases spanning the gap. The length of the CDR3 is 17 residues. CDR3 protein: CASSFTRGKVDTGELFF. CDR3 DNA sequence: TGTGCCAGCAGTTTTACGCGGGGTAAGGTCGACACCGGGGAGCTGTTTTTT.

The rearrangement joins TRBV6-1 to TRBJ1-6, with a weak D call TRBD1 (6 bases). The CDR3 covers 17 residues. Between the trimmed V and J ends, which lost 1 base and 7 bases, there was a span of 17 bases. Per the germline V gene, CDR1 is MNHNS and CDR2 is SASEGT. The CDR3 here is CASSEVVAGGQNSPLHF. The CDR3 DNA follows: TGTGCCAGCAGTGAAGTGGTTGCGGGGGGCCAGAATTCACCCCTCCACTTT.

The J gene is TRBJ1-2, the V gene TRBV5-1; TRBD1 is a possible D gene (6 bases). This CDR3 has 15 residues. The germline CDR1 and CDR2 sequences are SGHRS and YFSETQ. V was trimmed by 4 bases and J by 8 bases, leaving 21 bases between them. CDR3 sequence: CASSTRQETGKGYTF. The CDR3, as DNA: TGCGCCAGCAGCACTCGACAGGAAACCGGGAAGGGCTACACCTTC.

The J gene is TRBJ2-2, the V gene TRBV2; 9 bases are a match to TRBD1. V shed 5 bases and J 1 base; nucleotides not matched to a gene: 8. CDR3 size: 17 residues. Germline CDR1 reads SNHLY; CDR2 reads FYNNEI. CDR3 sequence: CASSRGRGQGNTGELFF. CDR3 nucleotide sequence: TGTGCCAGCAGTCGAGGACGGGGACAGGGGAACACCGGGGAGCTGTTTTTT. The variable domain in full, with the rest retrieved from reference TRBV2 and TRBJ2-2, is EPEVTQTPSHQVTQMGQEVILRCVPISNHLYFYWYRQILGQKVEFLVSFYNNEISEKSEIFDDQFSVERPDGSNFTLKIRSTKLEDSAMYFCASSRGRGQGNTGELFFGEGSRLTVL.

The J gene is TRBJ2-4, the V gene TRBV19, with 7 bases that match TRBD2. Unmatched junction bases numbered 9, after V lost 5 bases and J lost 8 bases. CDR1 is LNHDA, CDR2 SQIVND, per germline (reference sequence). There are 14 residues in the CDR3. CDR3 sequence reads: CASSWVAGSDIQYF. The CDR3 DNA reads as TGTGCCAGTAGTTGGGTAGCGGGTTCGGACATTCAGTACTTC.

A single count supports this clone. The chain couples TRBV23-1 to TRBJ2-2, with D possibly being TRBD1 (6 bases). TRBV23-1 is sorted into the ORF group, with uncertain function. V lost 3 bases and J 4 bases, leaving 12 bases between the germline ends. The CDR3 extends over 15 amino acids. In DNA form, the CDR3 reads TGCGCCAGCAGTCAGGGCAGGGGCCCCACCGGGGAGCTGTTTTTT. Its translation is CASSQGRGPTGELFF.

The CDR3 DNA reads as TGTGCCAGTAATCCGGGGGATGAAAAACTGTTTTTT. Amino acids: CASNPGDEKLFF. The gene calls are TRBV19 and TRBJ1-4, with D maybe TRBD1 (5 bases). CDR3 length equals 12 residues. CDR1 is LNHDA, CDR2 SQIVND, per germline (reference sequence). Trimming removed 7 bases from V and 6 bases from J, with 9 bases in between.